This T cell receptor beta chain was identified in a study of cytomegalovirus exposure and HLA in healthy donors. Study information: Researchers previously reported finding about 110 million unique TCR beta sequences from 150 million to 200 million T cells.

PCR amplification relied on 60 Vbeta primers (plus 13 Jbeta primers). Clones were sequenced by immunoSEQ multiplex PCR, and TCRdb holds only the in-frame ones, with some missing. This table holds some 200,000 clones, 83% found once. Study outcomes and limitations: Likely technical artifact: a cluster of highly shared sequence variants. Under in vitro conditions, a few CMV-associated chains were confirmed as specific for CMV antigens.

Details on this clone: The antigen is unknown.

CDR3 length: 12 amino acids. V shed 4 bases and J shed 8 bases, with 12 bases lying between them. Germline CDR1 SGHTS, CDR2 YDEGEE. The source of this sequence is a man in his forties or fifties in good health and CMV-seronegative. Material for sequencing was PBMCs. The chain is built from TRBV5-8 and TRBJ1-2; possibly TRBD1 for D (5 bases). The CDR3 protein is CASSTGPGGYTF. The CDR3 coding sequence is TGTGCCAGCAGCACCGGACCAGGGGGCTACACCTTC. Combining the CDR3 with reference TRBV5-8 and TRBJ1-2 gives the whole variable domain EAGVTQSPTHLIKTRGQQATLRCSPISGHTSVYWYQQALGLGLQFLLWYDEGEERNRGNFPPRFSGRQFPNYSSELNVNALELEDSALYLCASSTGPGGYTFGSGTRLTVV.